Below are 7 T cell receptor beta chains sequenced from a single sample in a study of cytomegalovirus exposure and HLA in healthy donors. PCR primers comprised 60 Vbeta and 13 Jbeta primers. The table came from immunoSEQ multiplex PCR; TCRdb's copy has only in-frame clones and leaves some out. This sample's clone table lists 150,000 to 200,000 clones. Sample: PBMCs. All receptors derive from a man aged 25 to 40 in good health and CMV-seronegative.

V and J are TRBV7-9 and TRBJ2-1; TRBD2 aligns across 7 bases. The ends lost 5 bases at V and 8 bases at J; junction bases unmatched: 9. The CDR3 loop spans 14 amino acids. Germline V gene sequence: CDR1 SEHNR, CDR2 FQNEAQ (reference sequence). CDR3 nucleotides: TGTGCCAGCAGCCTGGGACTACCGCCCGATGAGCAGTTCTTC. Amino acid sequence: CASSLGLPPDEQFF.

The chain carries TRBV5-4 and TRBJ2-7; TRBD1 matches at 9 bases. V gave up 4 bases and J gave up 5 bases; unmatched junction bases: 10. CDR3 size: 15 residues. Per germline, CDR1 SGHNT and CDR2 YYREEE (reference sequence). The CDR3 is CASSVTGGGVHEQYF. CDR3 sequence (DNA): TGTGCCAGCAGCGTTACAGGGGGCGGAGTACACGAGCAGTACTTC.

The genes are TRBV11-2 and TRBJ2-3, with a weak D call TRBD2 (5 bases). This CDR3 is 13 amino acids long. The V end lost 8 bases, the J end lost 5 bases, and 14 bases lay between the germline ends. Germline loops: CDR1 SGHAT, CDR2 FQNNGV. This chain's CDR3 is CASLEGSRDTQYF. For the CDR3, the DNA is TGTGCCAGCTTAGAAGGGAGTAGAGATACGCAGTATTTT.

This chain connects TRBV2 to TRBJ1-2; D remains unclear. CDR1 and CDR2 from the germline V gene are SNHLY and FYNNEI. The CDR3 is 12 residues long. V gave up 5 bases and J gave up 2 bases, with 6 bases separating them. As DNA, the CDR3 is TGTGCCAGCAGTTCCAGGAACTATGGCTACACCTTC. Translation gives CASSSRNYGYTF.

V is TRBV7-6 and J is TRBJ2-7, with 9 bases identical to TRBD1. With V trimmed by 3 bases and J by 6 bases, 15 bases remained unmatched. The germline CDR1 and CDR2 sequences are SGHVS and FNYEAQ. There are 17 residues in the CDR3. The chain's CDR3 is CASSFTYRGRRDFEQYF. CDR3 DNA sequence: TGTGCCAGCAGCTTTACTTACAGGGGGCGGCGTGACTTCGAGCAGTACTTC.

This chain joins TRBV19 and TRBJ2-6; D is perhaps TRBD1 (6 bases). The CDR3 runs to 17 residues. V was trimmed by 6 bases and J by 0 bases, leaving 15 bases between them. The germline gives CDR1 LNHDA, CDR2 SQIVND (reference sequence). Written as DNA, the CDR3 is TGTGCCAGTAGCATTGGACAGACATACTCTGGGGCCAACGTCCTGACTTTC. Residues: CASSIGQTYSGANVLTF.

V usage is TRBV15 and J usage is TRBJ1-2; 11 positions match TRBD1. V shed 1 base, J shed 10 bases, and the junction held 8 bases outside the gene matches. The CDR3 consists of 15 residues. Per germline, CDR1 LNHNV and CDR2 YYDKDF (reference sequence). CDR3 coding DNA: TGTGCCACCAGCAGAGCAGGGACAGGGGGAACGGCCTACACCTTC. Translated: CATSRAGTGGTAYTF. Based on the CDR3 plus reference TRBV15 and TRBJ1-2, the full variable domain is DAMVIQNPRYQVTQFGKPVTLSCSQTLNHNVMYWYQQKSSQAPKLLFHYYDKDFNNEADTPDNFQSRRPNTSFCFLDIRSPGLGDTAMYLCATSRAGTGGTAYTFGSGTRLTVV.